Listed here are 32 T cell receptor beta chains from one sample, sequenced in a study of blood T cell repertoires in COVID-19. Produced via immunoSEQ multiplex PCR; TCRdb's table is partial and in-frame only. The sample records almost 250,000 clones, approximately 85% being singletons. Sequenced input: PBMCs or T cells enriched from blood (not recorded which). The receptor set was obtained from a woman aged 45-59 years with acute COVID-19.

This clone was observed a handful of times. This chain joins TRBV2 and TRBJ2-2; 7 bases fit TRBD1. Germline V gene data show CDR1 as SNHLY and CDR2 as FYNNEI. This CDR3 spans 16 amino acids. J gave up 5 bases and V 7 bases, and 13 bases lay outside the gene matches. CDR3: CASTRDSARKTGELFF. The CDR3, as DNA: TGTGCCAGCACTCGGGACAGCGCAAGGAAAACCGGGGAGCTGTTTTTT.

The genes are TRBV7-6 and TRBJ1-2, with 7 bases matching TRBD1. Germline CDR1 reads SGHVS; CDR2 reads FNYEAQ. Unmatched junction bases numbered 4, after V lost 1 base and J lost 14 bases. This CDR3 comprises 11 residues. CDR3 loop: CASSLEGALTF. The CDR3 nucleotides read TGTGCCAGCAGCTTAGAGGGGGCGCTTACCTTC.

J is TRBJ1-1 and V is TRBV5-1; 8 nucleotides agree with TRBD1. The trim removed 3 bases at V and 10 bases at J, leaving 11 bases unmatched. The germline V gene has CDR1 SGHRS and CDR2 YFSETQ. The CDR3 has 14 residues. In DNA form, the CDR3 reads TGCGCCAGCAGCTGGACAGGGAGGGATGATGGAGCTTTCTTT. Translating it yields CASSWTGRDDGAFF.

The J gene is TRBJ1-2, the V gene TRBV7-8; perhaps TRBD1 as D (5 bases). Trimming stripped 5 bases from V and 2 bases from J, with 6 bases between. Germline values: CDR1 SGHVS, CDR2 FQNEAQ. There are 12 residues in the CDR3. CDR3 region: CASSPGNYGYTF. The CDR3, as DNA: TGTGCCAGCAGCCCAGGGAACTATGGCTACACCTTC.

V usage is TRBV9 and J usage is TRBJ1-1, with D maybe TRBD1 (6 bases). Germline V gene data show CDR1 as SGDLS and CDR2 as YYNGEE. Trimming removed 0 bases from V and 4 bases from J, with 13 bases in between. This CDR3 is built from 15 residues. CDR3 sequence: CASSVGAGAGTEAFF. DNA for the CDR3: TGTGCCAGCAGCGTAGGGGCAGGGGCGGGCACTGAAGCTTTCTTT.

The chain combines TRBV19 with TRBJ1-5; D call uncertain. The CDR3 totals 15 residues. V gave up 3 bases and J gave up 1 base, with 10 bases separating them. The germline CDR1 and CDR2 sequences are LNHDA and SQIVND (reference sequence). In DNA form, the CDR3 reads TGTGCCAGTAGTATTGGGTTCAGGAGCAATCAGCCCCAGCATTTT. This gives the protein CASSIGFRSNQPQHF.

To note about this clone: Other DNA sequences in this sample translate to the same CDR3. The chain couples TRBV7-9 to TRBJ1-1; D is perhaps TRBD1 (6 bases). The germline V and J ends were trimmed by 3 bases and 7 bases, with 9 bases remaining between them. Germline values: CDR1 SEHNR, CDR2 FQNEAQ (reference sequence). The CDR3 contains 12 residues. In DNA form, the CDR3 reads TGTGCCAGCAGCTTCACAGGGCGTGAAGCTTTCTTT. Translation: CASSFTGREAFF.

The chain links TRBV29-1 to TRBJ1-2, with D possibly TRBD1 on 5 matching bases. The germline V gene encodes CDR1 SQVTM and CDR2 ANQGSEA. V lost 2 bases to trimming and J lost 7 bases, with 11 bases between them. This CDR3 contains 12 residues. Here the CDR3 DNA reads TGCAGCGTTGAATATATGGGGGGTGGCTACACCTTC. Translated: CSVEYMGGGYTF.

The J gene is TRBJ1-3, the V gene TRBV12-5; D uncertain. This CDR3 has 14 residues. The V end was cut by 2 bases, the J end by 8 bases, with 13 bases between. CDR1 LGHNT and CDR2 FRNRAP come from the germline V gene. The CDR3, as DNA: TGTGCTAGTGGTTTGCTCTTCACCGGGGACACCATATATTTT. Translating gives CASGLLFTGDTIYF.

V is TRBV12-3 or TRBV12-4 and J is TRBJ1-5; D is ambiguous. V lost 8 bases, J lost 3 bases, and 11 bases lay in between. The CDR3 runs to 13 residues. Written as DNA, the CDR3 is TGTGCCAGCGTAGTAAGCGACAATCAGCCCCAGCATTTT. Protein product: CASVVSDNQPQHF.

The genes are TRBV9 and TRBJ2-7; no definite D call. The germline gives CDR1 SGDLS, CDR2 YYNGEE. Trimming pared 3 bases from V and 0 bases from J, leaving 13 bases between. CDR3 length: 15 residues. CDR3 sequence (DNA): TGTGCCAGCAGCGGTCTACCGGGTCCCTCCTACGAGCAGTACTTC. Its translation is CASSGLPGPSYEQYF. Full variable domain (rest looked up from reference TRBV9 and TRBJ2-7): DSGVTQTPKHLITATGQRVTLRCSPRSGDLSVYWYQQSLDQGLQFLIQYYNGEERAKGNILERFSAQQFPDLHSELNLSSLELGDSALYFCASSGLPGPSYEQYFGPGTRLTVT.

CDR3 bases: TGCGCCAGCAGCCTACAAGAGACCCAGTACTTC. As protein: CASSLQETQYF. V is TRBV5-1 and J is TRBJ2-5, with D hard to call. Germline loops: CDR1 SGHRS, CDR2 YFSETQ. This CDR3 has 11 amino acids. The V and J ends lost 4 bases and 2 bases respectively, with 3 bases between them.

The CDR3 nucleotides read TGTGCCAGCAGCTACTCCGGGACTTCCTACGAGCAGTACTTC. It encodes CASSYSGTSYEQYF. The chain couples TRBV5-4 to TRBJ2-7; a weak D match, TRBD2 (6 bases). With 3 bases removed from V and 1 base from J, the gap between germline ends came to 11 bases. CDR1 is SGHNT, CDR2 YYREEE, per germline (reference sequence). The CDR3 contains 14 residues.

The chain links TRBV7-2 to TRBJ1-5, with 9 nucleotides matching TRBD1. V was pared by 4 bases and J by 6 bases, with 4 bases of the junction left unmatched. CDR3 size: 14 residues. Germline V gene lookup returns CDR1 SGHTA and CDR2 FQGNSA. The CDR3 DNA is TGTGCCAGCAGCTCCGACAGGGGGACTCAGCCCCAGCATTTT. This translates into CASSSDRGTQPQHF.

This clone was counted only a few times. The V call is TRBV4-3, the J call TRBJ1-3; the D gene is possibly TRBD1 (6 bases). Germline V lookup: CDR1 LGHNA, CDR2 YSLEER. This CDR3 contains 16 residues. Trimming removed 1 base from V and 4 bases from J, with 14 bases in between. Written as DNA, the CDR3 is TGCGCCAGCAGCCAAGCCCACCAGGGGATGGGAAACACCATATATTTT. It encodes CASSQAHQGMGNTIYF.

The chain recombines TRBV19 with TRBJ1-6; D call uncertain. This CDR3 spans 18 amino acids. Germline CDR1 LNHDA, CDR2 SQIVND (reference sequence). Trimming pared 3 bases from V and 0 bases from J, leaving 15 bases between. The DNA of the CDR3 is TGTGCCAGTAGTATTCGGGAGGCGGGGAGCTCCTATAATTCACCCCTCCACTTT. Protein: CASSIREAGSSYNSPLHF.

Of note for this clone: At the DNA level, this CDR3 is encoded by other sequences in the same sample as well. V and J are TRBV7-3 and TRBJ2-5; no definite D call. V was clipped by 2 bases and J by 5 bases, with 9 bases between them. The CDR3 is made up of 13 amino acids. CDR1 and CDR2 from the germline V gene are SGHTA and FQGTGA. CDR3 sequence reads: CASSLRGGETQYF. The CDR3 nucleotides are TGTGCCAGCAGCTTACGAGGTGGGGAGACCCAGTACTTC.

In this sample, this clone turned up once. CDR3 coding DNA: TGCGCCAGCAGCTTGGGAGGTAGCGGGGGAAGGAATGAGCAGTTCTTC. Translated: CASSLGGSGGRNEQFF. V usage is TRBV5-1 and J usage is TRBJ2-1, with 9 positions matching TRBD2. Germline CDR1 is SGHRS and CDR2 is YFSETQ. The CDR3 is 16 residues long. V lost 0 bases to trimming and J lost 7 bases; unmatched junction nucleotides: 8.

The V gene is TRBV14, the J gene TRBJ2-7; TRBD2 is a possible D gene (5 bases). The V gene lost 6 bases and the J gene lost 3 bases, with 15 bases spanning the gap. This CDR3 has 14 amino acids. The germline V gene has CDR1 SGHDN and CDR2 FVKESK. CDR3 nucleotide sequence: TGTGCCAGCAGTCGCGGGCTCTTCGGCTACGAGCAGTACTTC. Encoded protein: CASSRGLFGYEQYF. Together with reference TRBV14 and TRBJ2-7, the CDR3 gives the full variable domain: EAGVTQFPSHSVIEKGQTVTLRCDPISGHDNLYWYRRVMGKEIKFLLHFVKESKQDESGMPNNRFLAERTGGTYSTLKVQPAELEDSGVYFCASSRGLFGYEQYFGPGTRLTVT.

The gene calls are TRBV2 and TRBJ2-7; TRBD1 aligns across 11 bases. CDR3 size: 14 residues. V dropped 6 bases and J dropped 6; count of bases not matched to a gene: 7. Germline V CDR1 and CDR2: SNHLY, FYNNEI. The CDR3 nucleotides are TGTGCCAGCAGACCGGGACAGGGGGGAAGCGAGCAGTACTTC. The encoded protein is CASRPGQGGSEQYF.

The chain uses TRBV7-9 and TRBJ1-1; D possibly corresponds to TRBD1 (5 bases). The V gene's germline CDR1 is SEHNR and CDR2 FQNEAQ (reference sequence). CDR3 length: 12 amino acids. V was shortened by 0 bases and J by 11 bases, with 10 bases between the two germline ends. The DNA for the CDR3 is TGTGCCAGCAGCTTAGCAGGGGTGGAGGCTTTCTTT. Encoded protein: CASSLAGVEAFF.

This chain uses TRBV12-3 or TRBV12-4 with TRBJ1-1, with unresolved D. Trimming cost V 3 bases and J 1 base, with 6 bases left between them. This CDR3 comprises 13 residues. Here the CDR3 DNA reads TGTGCCAGCAGTTTCTACCAGAACACTGAAGCTTTCTTT. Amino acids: CASSFYQNTEAFF.

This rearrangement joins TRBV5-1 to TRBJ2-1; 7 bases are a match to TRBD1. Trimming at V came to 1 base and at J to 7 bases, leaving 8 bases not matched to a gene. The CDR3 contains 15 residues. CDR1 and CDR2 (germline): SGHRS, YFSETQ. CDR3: CASSLYRGSQNEQFF. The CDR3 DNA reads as TGCGCCAGCAGCTTGTACAGGGGTAGTCAGAATGAGCAGTTCTTC.

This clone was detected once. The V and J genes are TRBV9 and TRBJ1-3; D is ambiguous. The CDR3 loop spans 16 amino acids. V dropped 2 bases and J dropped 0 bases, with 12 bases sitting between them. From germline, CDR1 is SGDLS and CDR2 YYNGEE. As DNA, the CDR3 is TGTGCCAGCAGCGTTAACCCCGCAGTCTCTGGAAACACCATATATTTT. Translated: CASSVNPAVSGNTIYF.

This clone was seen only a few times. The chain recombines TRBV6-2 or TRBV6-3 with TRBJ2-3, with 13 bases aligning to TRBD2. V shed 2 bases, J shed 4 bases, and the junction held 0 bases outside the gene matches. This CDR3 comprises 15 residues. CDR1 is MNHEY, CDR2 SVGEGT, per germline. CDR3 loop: CASSYTSGGADTQYF. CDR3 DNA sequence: TGTGCCAGCAGTTACACTAGCGGGGGGGCAGATACGCAGTATTTT.

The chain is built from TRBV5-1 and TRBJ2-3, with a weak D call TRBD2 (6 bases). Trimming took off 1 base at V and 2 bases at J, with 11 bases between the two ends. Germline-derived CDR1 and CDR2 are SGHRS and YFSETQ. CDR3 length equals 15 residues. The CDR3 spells CASSLIADATDTQYF. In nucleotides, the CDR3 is TGCGCCAGCAGCTTGATAGCGGATGCCACAGATACGCAGTATTTT.

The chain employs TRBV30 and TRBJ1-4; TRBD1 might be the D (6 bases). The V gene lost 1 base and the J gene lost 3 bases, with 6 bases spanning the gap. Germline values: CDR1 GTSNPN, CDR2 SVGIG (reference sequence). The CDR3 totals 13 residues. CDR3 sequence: CAWSGQANEKLFF. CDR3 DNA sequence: TGTGCCTGGAGTGGACAGGCTAATGAAAAACTGTTTTTT.

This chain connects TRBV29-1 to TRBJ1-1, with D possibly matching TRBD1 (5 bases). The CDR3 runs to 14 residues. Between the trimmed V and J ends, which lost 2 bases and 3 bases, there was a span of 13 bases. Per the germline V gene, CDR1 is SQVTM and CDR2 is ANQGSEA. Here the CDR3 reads CSVESGGRDTEAFF. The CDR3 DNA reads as TGCAGCGTTGAATCGGGGGGACGGGACACTGAAGCTTTCTTT.

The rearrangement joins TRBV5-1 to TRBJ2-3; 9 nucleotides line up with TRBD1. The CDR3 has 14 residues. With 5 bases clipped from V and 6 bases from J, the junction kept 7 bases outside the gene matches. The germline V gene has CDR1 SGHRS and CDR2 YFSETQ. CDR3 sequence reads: CASRSRTGVDTQYF. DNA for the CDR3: TGCGCCAGCAGGTCTCGGACAGGGGTGGATACGCAGTATTTT.

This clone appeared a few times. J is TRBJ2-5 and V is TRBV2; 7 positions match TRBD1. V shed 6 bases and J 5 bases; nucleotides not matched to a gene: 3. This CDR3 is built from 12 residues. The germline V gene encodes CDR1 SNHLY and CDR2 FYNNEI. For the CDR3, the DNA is TGTGCCAGCAGGGAACAGGGGGAGACCCAGTACTTC. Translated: CASREQGETQYF.

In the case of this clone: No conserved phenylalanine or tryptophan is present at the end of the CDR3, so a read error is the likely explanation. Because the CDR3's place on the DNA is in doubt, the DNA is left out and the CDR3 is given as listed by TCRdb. CDR3 loop: CASSQGFL. This rearrangement joins TRBV14 to TRBJ1-2; TRBD1 is the table's D call and was not checked against the DNA. Per germline, CDR1 SGHDN and CDR2 FVKESK. A total of 8 residues make up the CDR3, ends included.

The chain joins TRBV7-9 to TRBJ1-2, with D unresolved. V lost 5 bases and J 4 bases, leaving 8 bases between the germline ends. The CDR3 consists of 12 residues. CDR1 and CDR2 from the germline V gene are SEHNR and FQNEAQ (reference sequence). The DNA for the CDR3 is TGTGCCAGCAGCGAAGAGGGCTATGGCTACACCTTC. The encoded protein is CASSEEGYGYTF.